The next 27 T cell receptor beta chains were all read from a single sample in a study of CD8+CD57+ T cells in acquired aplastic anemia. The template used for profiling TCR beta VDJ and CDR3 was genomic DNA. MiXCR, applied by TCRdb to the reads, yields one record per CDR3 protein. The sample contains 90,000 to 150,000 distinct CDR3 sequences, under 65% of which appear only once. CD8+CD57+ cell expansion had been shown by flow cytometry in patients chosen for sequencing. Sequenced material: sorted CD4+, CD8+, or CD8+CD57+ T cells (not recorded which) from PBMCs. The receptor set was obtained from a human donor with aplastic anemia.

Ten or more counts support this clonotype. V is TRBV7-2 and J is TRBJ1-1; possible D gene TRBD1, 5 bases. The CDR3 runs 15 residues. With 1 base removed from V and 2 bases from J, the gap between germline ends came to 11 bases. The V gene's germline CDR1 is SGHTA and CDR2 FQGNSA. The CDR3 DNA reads TGTGCCAGCAGCTTAGACCAGGGATTTAACACTGAAGCTTTCTTT. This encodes CASSLDQGFNTEAFF.

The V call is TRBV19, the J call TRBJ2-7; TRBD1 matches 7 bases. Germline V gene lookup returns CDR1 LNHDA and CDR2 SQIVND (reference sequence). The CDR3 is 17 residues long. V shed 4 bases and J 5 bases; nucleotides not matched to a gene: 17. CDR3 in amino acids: CASSTRPRGREVHEQYF. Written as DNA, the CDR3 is TGTGCCAGTAGTACTAGACCGAGGGGGCGCGAAGTCCACGAGCAGTACTTC.

The CDR3 nucleotides are TGTGCCAGCAGCTTGGAGGGACAGGGAGGTACTGAAGCTTTCTTT. Its translation is CASSLEGQGGTEAFF. This chain links TRBV5-5 with TRBJ1-1; the match to TRBD1 covers 9 bases. The CDR3 covers 15 residues. With 0 bases clipped from V and 5 bases from J, the junction kept 5 bases outside the gene matches. The germline V gene has CDR1 SGHKS and CDR2 YYEKEE (reference sequence).

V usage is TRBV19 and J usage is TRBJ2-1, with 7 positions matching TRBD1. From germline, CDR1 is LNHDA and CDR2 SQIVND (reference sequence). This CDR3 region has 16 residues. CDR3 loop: CDSSGTPGQNYNEQFF. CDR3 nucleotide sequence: TGTGACAGCAGTGGTACTCCGGGACAGAACTACAATGAGCAGTTCTTC.

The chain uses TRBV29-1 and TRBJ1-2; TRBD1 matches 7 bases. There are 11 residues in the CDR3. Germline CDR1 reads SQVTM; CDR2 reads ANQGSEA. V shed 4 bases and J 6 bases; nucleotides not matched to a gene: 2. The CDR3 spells CSVGQGNGYTF. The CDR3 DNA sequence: TGCAGCGTTGGACAGGGTAATGGCTACACCTTC.

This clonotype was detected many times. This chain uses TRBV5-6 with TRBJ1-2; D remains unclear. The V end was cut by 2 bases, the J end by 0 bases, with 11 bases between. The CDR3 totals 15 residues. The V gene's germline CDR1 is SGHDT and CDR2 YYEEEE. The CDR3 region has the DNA TGTGCCAGCAGCTTCCGATCGGGGTCTAACTATGGCTACACCTTC. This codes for CASSFRSGSNYGYTF.

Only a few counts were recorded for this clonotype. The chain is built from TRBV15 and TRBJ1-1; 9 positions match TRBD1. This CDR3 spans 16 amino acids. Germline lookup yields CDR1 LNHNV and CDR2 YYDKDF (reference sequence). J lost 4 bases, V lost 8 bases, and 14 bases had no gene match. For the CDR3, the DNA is TGTGCCACCGGATCCACGCGGACAGGGGTGGCCACTGAAGCTTTCTTT. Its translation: CATGSTRTGVATEAFF.

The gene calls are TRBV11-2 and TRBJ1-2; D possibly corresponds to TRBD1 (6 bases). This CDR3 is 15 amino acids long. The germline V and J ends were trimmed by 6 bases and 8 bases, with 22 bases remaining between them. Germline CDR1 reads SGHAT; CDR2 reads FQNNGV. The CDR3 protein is CASSLTPGGREGYTF. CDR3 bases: TGTGCCAGCAGTCTAACTCCCGGGGGCAGGGAGGGCTACACCTTC.

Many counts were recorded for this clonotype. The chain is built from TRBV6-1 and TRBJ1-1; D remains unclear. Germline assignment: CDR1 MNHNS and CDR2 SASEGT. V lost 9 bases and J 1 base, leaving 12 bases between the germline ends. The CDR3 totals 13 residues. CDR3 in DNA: TGTGCCAGTCGACCGGACTGGAACACTGAAGCTTTCTTT. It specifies CASRPDWNTEAFF.

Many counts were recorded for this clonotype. CDR3 in amino acids: CASSLGVQGTYGYTF. CDR3 DNA sequence: TGTGCCAGCAGTTTAGGGGTACAGGGGACCTATGGCTACACCTTC. The V and J genes are TRBV12-3 or TRBV12-4 and TRBJ1-2; TRBD1 matches 7 bases. The CDR3 length is 15 residues. V shed 1 base and J 4 bases; nucleotides not matched to a gene: 6.

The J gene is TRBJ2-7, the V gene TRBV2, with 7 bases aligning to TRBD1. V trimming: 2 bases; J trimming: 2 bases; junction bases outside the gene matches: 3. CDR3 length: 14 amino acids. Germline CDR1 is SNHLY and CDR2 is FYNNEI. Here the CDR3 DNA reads TGTGCCAGCAGTGAACAGGGGGTAACCTACGAGCAGTACTTC. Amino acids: CASSEQGVTYEQYF.

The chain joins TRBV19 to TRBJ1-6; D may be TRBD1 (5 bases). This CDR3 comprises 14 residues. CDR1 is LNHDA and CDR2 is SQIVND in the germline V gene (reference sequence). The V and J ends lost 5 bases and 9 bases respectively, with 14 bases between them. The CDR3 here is CASSAQGWSSPLHF. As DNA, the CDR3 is TGTGCCAGTAGTGCCCAGGGTTGGAGTTCACCCCTCCACTTT.

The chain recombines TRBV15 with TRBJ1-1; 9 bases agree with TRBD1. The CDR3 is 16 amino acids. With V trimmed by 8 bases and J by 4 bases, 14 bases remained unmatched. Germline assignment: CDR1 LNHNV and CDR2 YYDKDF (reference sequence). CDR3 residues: CATGSTRTGVGTEAFF. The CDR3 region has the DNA TGTGCCACCGGATCCACGCGGACAGGGGTGGGCACTGAAGCTTTCTTT.

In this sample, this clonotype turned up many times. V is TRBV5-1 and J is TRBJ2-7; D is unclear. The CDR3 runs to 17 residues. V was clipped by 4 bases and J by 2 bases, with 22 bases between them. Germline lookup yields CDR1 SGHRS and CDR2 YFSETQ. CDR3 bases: TGCGCCAGCAGCCCGAGTGCATTGGCGGCCGAGCCCTACGAGCAGTACTTC. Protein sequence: CASSPSALAAEPYEQYF.

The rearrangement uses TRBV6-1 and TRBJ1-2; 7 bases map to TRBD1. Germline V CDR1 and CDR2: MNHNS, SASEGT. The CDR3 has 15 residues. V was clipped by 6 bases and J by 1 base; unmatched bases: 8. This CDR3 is CASSLGQSFNYGYTF. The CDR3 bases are TGTGCCAGCAGCCTGGGACAGTCCTTTAACTATGGCTACACCTTC.

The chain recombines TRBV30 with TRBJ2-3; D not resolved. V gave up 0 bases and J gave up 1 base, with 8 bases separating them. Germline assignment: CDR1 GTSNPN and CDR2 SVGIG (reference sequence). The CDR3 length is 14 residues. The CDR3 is CAWSVGYGTDTQYF. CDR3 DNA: TGTGCCTGGAGTGTGGGCTACGGCACAGATACGCAGTATTTT.

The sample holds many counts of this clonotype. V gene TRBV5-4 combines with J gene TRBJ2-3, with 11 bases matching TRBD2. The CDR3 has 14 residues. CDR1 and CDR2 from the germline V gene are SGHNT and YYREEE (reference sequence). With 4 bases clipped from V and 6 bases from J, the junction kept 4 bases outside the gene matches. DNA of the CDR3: TGTGCCAGCAGCCTAGCGGGAGGCCCGGATACGCAGTATTTT. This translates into CASSLAGGPDTQYF.

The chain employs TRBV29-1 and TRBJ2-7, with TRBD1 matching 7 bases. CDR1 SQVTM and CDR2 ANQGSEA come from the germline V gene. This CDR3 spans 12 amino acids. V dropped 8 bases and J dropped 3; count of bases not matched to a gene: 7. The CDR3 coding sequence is TGCAGCATCGAGGGACAGAACTACGAGCAGTACTTC. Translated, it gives CSIEGQNYEQYF.

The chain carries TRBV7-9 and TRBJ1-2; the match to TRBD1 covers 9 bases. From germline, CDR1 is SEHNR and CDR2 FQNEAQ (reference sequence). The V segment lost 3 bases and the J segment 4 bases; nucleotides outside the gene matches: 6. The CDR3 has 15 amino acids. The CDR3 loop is CASSFNTGGGYGYTF. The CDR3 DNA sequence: TGTGCCAGCAGCTTTAACACAGGGGGCGGCTATGGCTACACCTTC.

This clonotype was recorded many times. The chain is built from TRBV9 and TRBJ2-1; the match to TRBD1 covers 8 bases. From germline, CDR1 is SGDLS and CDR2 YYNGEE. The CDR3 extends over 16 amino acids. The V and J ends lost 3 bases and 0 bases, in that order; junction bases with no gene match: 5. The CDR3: CASSARGTGSYNEQFF. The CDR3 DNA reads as TGTGCCAGCAGCGCGAGGGGGACAGGCTCCTACAATGAGCAGTTCTTC. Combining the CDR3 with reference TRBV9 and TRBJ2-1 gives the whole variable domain DSGVTQTPKHLITATGQRVTLRCSPRSGDLSVYWYQQSLDQGLQFLIQYYNGEERAKGNILERFSAQQFPDLHSELNLSSLELGDSALYFCASSARGTGSYNEQFFGPGTRLTVL.

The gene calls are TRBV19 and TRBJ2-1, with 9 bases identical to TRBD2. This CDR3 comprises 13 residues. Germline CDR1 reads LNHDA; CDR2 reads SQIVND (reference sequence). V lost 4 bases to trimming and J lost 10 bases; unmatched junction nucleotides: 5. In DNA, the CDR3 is TGTGCCAGTAGTAGCCCCACTAGCGGGGAGCAGTTCTTC. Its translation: CASSSPTSGEQFF.

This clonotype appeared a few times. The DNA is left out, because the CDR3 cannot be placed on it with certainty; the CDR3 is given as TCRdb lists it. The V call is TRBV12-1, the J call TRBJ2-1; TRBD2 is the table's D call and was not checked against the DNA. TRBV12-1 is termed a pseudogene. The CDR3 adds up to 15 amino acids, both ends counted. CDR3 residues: CASSFAAGSNNEQFF.

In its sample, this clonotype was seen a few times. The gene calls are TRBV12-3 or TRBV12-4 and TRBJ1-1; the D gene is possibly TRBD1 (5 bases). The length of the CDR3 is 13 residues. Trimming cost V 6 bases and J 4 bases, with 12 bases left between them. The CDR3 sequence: CASSSTGITEAFF. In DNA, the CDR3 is TGTGCCAGCAGCTCTACAGGCATCACTGAAGCTTTCTTT.

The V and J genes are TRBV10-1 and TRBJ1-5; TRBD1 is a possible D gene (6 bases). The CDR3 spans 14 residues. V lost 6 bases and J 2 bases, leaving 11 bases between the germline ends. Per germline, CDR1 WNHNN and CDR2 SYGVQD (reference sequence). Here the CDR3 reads CASRGGLGNQPQHF. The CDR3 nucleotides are TGCGCCAGCAGGGGGGGCCTTGGCAATCAGCCCCAGCATTTT.

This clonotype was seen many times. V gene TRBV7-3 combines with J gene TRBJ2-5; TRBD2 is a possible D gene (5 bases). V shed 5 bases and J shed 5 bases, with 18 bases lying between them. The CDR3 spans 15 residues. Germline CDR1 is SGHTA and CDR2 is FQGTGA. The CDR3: CASSPKGSQRETQYF. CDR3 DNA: TGTGCCAGCAGCCCTAAGGGATCCCAGCGGGAGACCCAGTACTTC.

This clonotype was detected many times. Here the CDR3 reads CASSTLGSYEQYF. The CDR3 bases are TGTGCCAGCAGCACACTAGGAAGCTACGAGCAGTACTTC. This sequence joins TRBV6-2 or TRBV6-3 and TRBJ2-7; tentatively, D is TRBD2 (5 bases). Trimming took 6 bases from V and 3 from J, leaving 12 bases between them. Germline assignment: CDR1 MNHEY and CDR2 SVGEGT. The CDR3 is made up of 13 amino acids.

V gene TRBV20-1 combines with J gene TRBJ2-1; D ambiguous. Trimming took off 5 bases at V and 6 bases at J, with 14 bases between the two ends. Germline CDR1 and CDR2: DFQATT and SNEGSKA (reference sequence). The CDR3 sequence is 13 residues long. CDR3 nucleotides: TGCAGTGCTCGCGGTCCGCTTCTCAATGAGCAGTTCTTC. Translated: CSARGPLLNEQFF.